Listed below are T cell receptor beta chains from one sample, sequenced in a study of T cell responses to AZD1222 COVID-19 vaccine. Sequencing used immunoSEQ multiplex PCR; TCRdb keeps in-frame clones, though not all of them. Of more than 150,000 clones listed, about nine tenths are singletons. The sample was peripheral blood, taken on day 0 of AZD1222 vaccination. The receptors here all came from an adult in good health. Both conserved end residues are part of each CDR3. A D gene is named only where the DNA matches it firmly. The size entry is marked missing in some rows and otherwise reads once, few, many or a size class.

cdr3_length: 15; d_call: TRBD2; clone_size: .; v_call: TRBV18; j_call: TRBJ2-1; cdr3_aa: CASSPPGLVTDEQFF
cdr3_length: 14; d_call: TRBD1; clone_size: .; v_call: TRBV28; j_call: TRBJ1-5; cdr3_aa: CASSSGTGNQPQHF
cdr3_length: 15; d_call: TRBD1; clone_size: few; v_call: TRBV7-2; j_call: TRBJ1-2; cdr3_aa: CASSFRDRSNYGYTF
cdr3_length: 16; d_call: TRBD2; clone_size: .; v_call: TRBV7-2; j_call: TRBJ2-1; cdr3_aa: CASSLAGPGAGNEQFF
cdr3_length: 16; d_call: .; clone_size: once; v_call: TRBV9; j_call: TRBJ2-1; cdr3_aa: CASSLRTLSSYNEQFF
cdr3_length: 18; d_call: .; clone_size: .; v_call: TRBV4-1; j_call: TRBJ2-3; cdr3_aa: CASSQGLSDGDDTDTQYF
cdr3_length: 14; d_call: .; clone_size: .; v_call: TRBV27; j_call: TRBJ2-7; cdr3_aa: CASSRTFGDYEQYF
cdr3_length: 16; d_call: .; clone_size: .; v_call: TRBV7-6; j_call: TRBJ2-1; cdr3_aa: CASSGGQQSSYNEQFF
cdr3_length: 12; d_call: .; clone_size: .; v_call: TRBV27; j_call: TRBJ2-2; cdr3_aa: CASSFRFGELFF
cdr3_length: 12; d_call: .; clone_size: .; v_call: TRBV18; j_call: TRBJ1-2; cdr3_aa: CASSLPNYGYTF
cdr3_length: 15; d_call: .; clone_size: .; v_call: TRBV5-4; j_call: TRBJ1-6; cdr3_aa: CASSGLDGGNSPLHF
cdr3_length: 13; d_call: TRBD1; clone_size: .; v_call: TRBV19; j_call: TRBJ1-5; cdr3_aa: CASRGQPRLPQHF
cdr3_length: 14; d_call: TRBD1; clone_size: .; v_call: TRBV19; j_call: TRBJ1-5; cdr3_aa: CASSMAGGNQPQHF
cdr3_length: 13; d_call: .; clone_size: .; v_call: TRBV19; j_call: TRBJ2-5; cdr3_aa: CASSTSDAETQYF
cdr3_length: 18; d_call: .; clone_size: .; v_call: TRBV2; j_call: TRBJ2-6; cdr3_aa: CASSATGFPSSGANVLTF
cdr3_length: 15; d_call: .; clone_size: .; v_call: TRBV6-5; j_call: TRBJ2-5; cdr3_aa: CASSLEGGLQETQYF
cdr3_length: 15; d_call: TRBD1; clone_size: .; v_call: TRBV6-2/TRBV6-3; j_call: TRBJ1-1; cdr3_aa: CASSRSGQGKLEAFF
cdr3_length: 17; d_call: .; clone_size: .; v_call: TRBV4-2; j_call: TRBJ2-1; cdr3_aa: CASSQGTSDSSYNEQFF
cdr3_length: 16; d_call: .; clone_size: .; v_call: TRBV24-1; j_call: TRBJ2-2; cdr3_aa: CATSDHLDWDTGELFF
cdr3_length: 11; d_call: .; clone_size: .; v_call: TRBV6-2/TRBV6-3; j_call: TRBJ2-5; cdr3_aa: CASSFLFIQYF
cdr3_length: 15; d_call: TRBD2; clone_size: .; v_call: TRBV7-3; j_call: TRBJ2-5; cdr3_aa: CASSPGTSGIETQYF
cdr3_length: 14; d_call: TRBD2; clone_size: .; v_call: TRBV19; j_call: TRBJ2-7; cdr3_aa: CASSLAGLIYEQYF
cdr3_length: 15; d_call: .; clone_size: .; v_call: TRBV19; j_call: TRBJ2-3; cdr3_aa: CASSMAGGGTDTQYF
cdr3_length: 18; d_call: TRBD2; clone_size: .; v_call: TRBV5-1; j_call: TRBJ2-5; cdr3_aa: CASSWDSGTSGREETQYF
cdr3_length: 11; d_call: TRBD2; clone_size: .; v_call: TRBV20-1; j_call: TRBJ2-5; cdr3_aa: CSGTSDETQYF
cdr3_length: 15; d_call: TRBD2; clone_size: .; v_call: TRBV10-3; j_call: TRBJ2-3; cdr3_aa: CAISGLAGATATQYF
cdr3_length: 14; d_call: TRBD1; clone_size: .; v_call: TRBV24-1; j_call: TRBJ2-1; cdr3_aa: CATSSHRGYNEQFF
cdr3_length: 17; d_call: .; clone_size: .; v_call: TRBV28; j_call: TRBJ2-1; cdr3_aa: CASSPPRWGRISVEQFF
cdr3_length: 12; d_call: TRBD1; clone_size: .; v_call: TRBV28; j_call: TRBJ1-2; cdr3_aa: CATGGQNYGYTF
cdr3_length: 13; d_call: .; clone_size: .; v_call: TRBV7-9; j_call: TRBJ1-1; cdr3_aa: CASSRRRDTEAFF
cdr3_length: 23; d_call: TRBD2; clone_size: .; v_call: TRBV19; j_call: TRBJ2-1; cdr3_aa: CASSPQAGNTFVAGGKIYNEQFF
cdr3_length: 17; d_call: .; clone_size: .; v_call: TRBV4-1; j_call: TRBJ1-5; cdr3_aa: CASSQGLGRALDQPQHF
cdr3_length: 16; d_call: TRBD1; clone_size: .; v_call: TRBV15; j_call: TRBJ2-5; cdr3_aa: CATSRDSGTGGETQYF
cdr3_length: 15; d_call: .; clone_size: .; v_call: TRBV5-1; j_call: TRBJ2-7; cdr3_aa: CASSLEPGEFWEQYF
cdr3_length: 16; d_call: .; clone_size: .; v_call: TRBV9; j_call: TRBJ2-5; cdr3_aa: CASSVGPTIHQETQYF
cdr3_length: 14; d_call: .; clone_size: .; v_call: TRBV19; j_call: TRBJ2-2; cdr3_aa: CASRWAGITGELFF
cdr3_length: 14; d_call: .; clone_size: .; v_call: TRBV5-6; j_call: TRBJ2-7; cdr3_aa: CASRVRGSSYEQYF
cdr3_length: 15; d_call: .; clone_size: .; v_call: TRBV7-6; j_call: TRBJ2-5; cdr3_aa: CASSPQWAFQETQYF
cdr3_length: 15; d_call: TRBD1; clone_size: .; v_call: TRBV5-1; j_call: TRBJ1-6; cdr3_aa: CASSTWDRERSPLHF
cdr3_length: 16; d_call: TRBD1; clone_size: .; v_call: TRBV27; j_call: TRBJ2-1; cdr3_aa: CASSRSGQGVYNEQFF
cdr3_length: 14; d_call: .; clone_size: .; v_call: TRBV14; j_call: TRBJ2-5; cdr3_aa: CASSQGADEETQYF
cdr3_length: 18; d_call: .; clone_size: .; v_call: TRBV7-9; j_call: TRBJ2-7; cdr3_aa: CASSSRPRRQDLPYEQYF